This T cell receptor beta chain was sequenced during a study of post-analysis software for immune sequencing data. Study background: The patients showed relapsing-remitting, secondary progressive and progressive-relapsing multiple sclerosis courses.

CDR3 size: 13 residues. With 5 bases removed from V and 1 base from J, the gap between germline ends came to 9 bases. CDR1 MNHEY and CDR2 SVGAGI come from the germline V gene. Prepared TCR beta cDNA libraries contained unique molecular identifiers. Starting from approximately 0.95 to 9.8 million T cells, the study yielded roughly 0.5 million cDNA molecules. One entry per CDR3 protein, called by TCRdb with MiXCR from the PCR reads. The sample yields 820,000 or so distinct CDR3 sequences, about 53% seen once. This clonotype was seen only a few times. Antigen specificity is unknown. Study-wide points: Those samples that were prepared in the same batch co-clustered strongly by F measure. Among five TRBV segments more frequent in patients than controls were TRBV5-6, TRBV5-1 and TRBV20-1. In multiple sclerosis, normalized Chao1 diversity was significantly below that of controls.

The sequenced sample consisted of blood. V usage is TRBV6-5 and J usage is TRBJ2-7; D is unresolved. The TCR was taken from a girl between 10 and 17 years old with multiple sclerosis. The CDR3 sequence: CASSRTWSYEQYF. The CDR3 DNA follows: TGTGCCAGCAGTAGGACGTGGTCCTACGAGCAGTACTTC.